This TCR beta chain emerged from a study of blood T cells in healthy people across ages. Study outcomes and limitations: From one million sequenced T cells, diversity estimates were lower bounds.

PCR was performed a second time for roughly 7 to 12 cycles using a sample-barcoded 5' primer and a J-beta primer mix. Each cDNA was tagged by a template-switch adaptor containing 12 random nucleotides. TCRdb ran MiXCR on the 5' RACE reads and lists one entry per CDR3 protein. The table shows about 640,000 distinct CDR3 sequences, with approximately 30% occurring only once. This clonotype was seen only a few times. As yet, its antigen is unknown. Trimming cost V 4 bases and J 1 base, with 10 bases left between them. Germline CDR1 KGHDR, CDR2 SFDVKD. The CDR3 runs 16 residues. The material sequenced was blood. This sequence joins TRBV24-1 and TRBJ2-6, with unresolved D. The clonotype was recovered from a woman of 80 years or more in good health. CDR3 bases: TGTGCCACCAGTGACCGGCAAAGTTCTGGGGCCAACGTCCTGACTTTC. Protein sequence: CATSDRQSSGANVLTF.